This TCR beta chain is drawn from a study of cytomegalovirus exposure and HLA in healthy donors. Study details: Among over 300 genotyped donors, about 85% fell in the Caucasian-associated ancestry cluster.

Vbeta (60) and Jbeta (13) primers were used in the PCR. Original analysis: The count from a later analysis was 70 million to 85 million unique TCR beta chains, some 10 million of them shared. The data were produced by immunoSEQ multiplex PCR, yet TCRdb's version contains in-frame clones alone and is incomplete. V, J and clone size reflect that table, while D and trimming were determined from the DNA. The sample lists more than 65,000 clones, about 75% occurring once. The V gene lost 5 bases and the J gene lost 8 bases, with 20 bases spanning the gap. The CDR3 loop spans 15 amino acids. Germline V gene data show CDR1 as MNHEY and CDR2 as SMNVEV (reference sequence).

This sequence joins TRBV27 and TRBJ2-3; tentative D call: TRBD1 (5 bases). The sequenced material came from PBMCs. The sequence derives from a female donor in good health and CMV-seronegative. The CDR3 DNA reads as TGTGCCAGCAGTCCACCGCCGGCTCTAGGGGTTACGCAGTATTTT. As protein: CASSPPPALGVTQYF.